This passage covers 29 T cell receptor beta chains from one sample sequenced in a study of cytomegalovirus exposure and HLA in healthy donors. The PCR used 60 Vbeta and 13 Jbeta primers. Measured with immunoSEQ multiplex PCR; TCRdb has only the in-frame clones, and not every one. The table shows about 110,000 clones, with almost 75% occurring only once. Sequenced input: PBMCs. The receptors shown here come from a man in his forties in good health and CMV-seronegative.

This chain connects TRBV7-9 to TRBJ2-2, with 8 bases lining up with TRBD1. In germline, CDR1 is SEHNR, CDR2 FQNEAQ (reference sequence). Trimming at V came to 5 bases and at J to 4 bases, leaving 6 bases not matched to a gene. CDR3 length equals 15 residues. CDR3 in amino acids: CASSPWTGFTGELFF. CDR3 in DNA: TGTGCCAGCAGCCCCTGGACAGGGTTCACCGGGGAGCTGTTTTTT. Full variable domain (outside the CDR3, taken from reference TRBV7-9 and TRBJ2-2): DTGVSQNPRHKITKRGQNVTFRCDPISEHNRLYWYRQTLGQGPEFLTYFQNEAQLEKSRLLSDRFSAERPKGSFSTLEIQRTEQGDSAMYLCASSPWTGFTGELFFGEGSRLTVL.

The J gene is TRBJ1-3, the V gene TRBV28; D is possibly TRBD1 (6 bases). Between the trimmed V and J ends, which lost 3 bases and 2 bases, there was a span of 11 bases. CDR3 length equals 15 residues. CDR1 MDHEN and CDR2 SYDVKM come from the germline V gene. CDR3 sequence reads: CASSFRQGTGNTIYF. The CDR3 DNA reads TGTGCCAGCAGTTTCCGTCAGGGGACTGGAAACACCATATATTTT.

This clone was seen more than once but under ten times. V gene TRBV15 combines with J gene TRBJ2-7; 10 bases fit TRBD1. CDR3 length equals 14 residues. Germline trimming cut 7 bases from V and 0 bases from J; bases unmatched to any gene: 3. The germline gives CDR1 LNHNV, CDR2 YYDKDF (reference sequence). The CDR3 bases are TGTGCCACCAAGGACAGGGGGAGCTCCTACGAGCAGTACTTC. Translating it yields CATKDRGSSYEQYF. Full variable domain (rest looked up from reference TRBV15 and TRBJ2-7): DAMVIQNPRYQVTQFGKPVTLSCSQTLNHNVMYWYQQKSSQAPKLLFHYYDKDFNNEADTPDNFQSRRPNTSFCFLDIRSPGLGDTAMYLCATKDRGSSYEQYFGPGTRLTVT.

This clone has a single count. The chain joins TRBV15 to TRBJ1-1, with D uncertain. Germline V lookup: CDR1 LNHNV, CDR2 YYDKDF (reference sequence). Trimming removed 0 bases at V and 5 bases at J, with 13 bases between. The CDR3 loop spans 15 amino acids. Here the CDR3 DNA reads TGTGCCACCAGCAGAGACCCGGGGTTTGGTACTGAAGCTTTCTTT. This sequence encodes CATSRDPGFGTEAFF.

This clone was recorded a few times. J is TRBJ1-5 and V is TRBV7-6; D is perhaps TRBD1 (6 bases). CDR3 length equals 13 residues. Germline CDR1 SGHVS, CDR2 FNYEAQ. Trimming left V 5 bases short and J 5 bases short, with 10 bases between. The CDR3, as DNA: TGTGCCAGCAGCCTAAACAGGGATCAGCCCCAGCATTTT. It codes for CASSLNRDQPQHF.

The J gene is TRBJ2-2, the V gene TRBV14; no reliable D call. Germline-derived CDR1 and CDR2 are SGHDN and FVKESK. Trimming pared 0 bases from V and 3 bases from J, leaving 8 bases between. The CDR3 has 15 residues. CDR3 amino acids: CASSQDRGYTGELFF. DNA for the CDR3: TGTGCCAGCAGCCAAGACCGAGGTTACACCGGGGAGCTGTTTTTT. The full variable domain, completed using reference TRBV14 and TRBJ2-2, is EAGVTQFPSHSVIEKGQTVTLRCDPISGHDNLYWYRRVMGKEIKFLLHFVKESKQDESGMPNNRFLAERTGGTYSTLKVQPAELEDSGVYFCASSQDRGYTGELFFGEGSRLTVL.

This chain joins TRBV4-2 and TRBJ2-5; perhaps TRBD2 as D (6 bases). The CDR3 contains 15 residues. V dropped 4 bases and J dropped 2 bases, with 14 bases sitting between them. CDR1 is LGHNA, CDR2 YNFKEQ, per germline. Written as DNA, the CDR3 is TGTGCCAGCAGCCGCGGGGCAAGGCAACAAGAGACCCAGTACTTC. This translates into CASSRGARQQETQYF.

This clone turned up a few times. The chain recombines TRBV7-2 with TRBJ2-1, with D tentatively TRBD1 (5 bases). The CDR3 totals 14 residues. V shed 2 bases and J shed 7 bases, with 12 bases lying between them. In germline, CDR1 is SGHTA, CDR2 FQGNSA. CDR3 DNA: TGTGCCAGCAGCTTATCCAGGGCGCGGAATGAGCAGTTCTTC. Protein product: CASSLSRARNEQFF.

This clone was seen a handful of times. The J gene is TRBJ2-7, the V gene TRBV30; TRBD2 is a possible D gene (6 bases). Germline assignment: CDR1 GTSNPN and CDR2 SVGIG (reference sequence). The CDR3 sequence is 13 residues long. Trimming took off 2 bases at V and 6 bases at J, with 14 bases between the two ends. CDR3 loop: CAWSPKTGSEQYF. CDR3 nucleotides: TGTGCCTGGAGTCCCAAGACCGGGAGCGAGCAGTACTTC.

The rearrangement joins TRBV27 to TRBJ1-2; 7 nucleotides align to TRBD1. V shed 5 bases, J shed 7 bases, and the junction held 13 bases outside the gene matches. The CDR3 sequence is 15 residues long. Germline lookup yields CDR1 MNHEY and CDR2 SMNVEV (reference sequence). The CDR3 nucleotides are TGTGCCAGCAGTGAAAACAGGGGCCTAGATCGTGGCTACACCTTC. It yields the protein CASSENRGLDRGYTF.

The V and J genes are TRBV30 and TRBJ2-7; a weak D match, TRBD2 (6 bases). The length of the CDR3 is 12 residues. Trimming removed 4 bases from V and 3 bases from J, with 10 bases in between. The germline V gene encodes CDR1 GTSNPN and CDR2 SVGIG (reference sequence). In DNA form, the CDR3 reads TGTGCCTGGAACGGGGGAGGCTACGAGCAGTACTTC. Protein: CAWNGGGYEQYF.

The rearrangement joins TRBV19 to TRBJ2-7, with TRBD1 matching over 8 bases. Germline assignment: CDR1 LNHDA and CDR2 SQIVND (reference sequence). The V gene end was trimmed by 4 bases and the J gene end by 2 bases; junction bases not matched to a gene: 7. The CDR3 is 15 amino acids. The CDR3 protein is CASSRQGKGAYEQYF. The CDR3 coding sequence is TGTGCCAGTAGTAGACAGGGGAAAGGGGCCTACGAGCAGTACTTC. Drawing the rest from reference TRBV19 and TRBJ2-7, the complete variable domain is DGGITQSPKYLFRKEGQNVTLSCEQNLNHDAMYWYRQDPGQGLRLIYYSQIVNDFQKGDIAEGYSVSREKKESFPLTVTSAQKNPTAFYLCASSRQGKGAYEQYFGPGTRLTVT.

The V call is TRBV9, the J call TRBJ1-3, with D maybe TRBD1 (5 bases). Between the trimmed V and J ends, which lost 2 bases and 0 bases, there was a span of 15 bases. The CDR3 length is 17 residues. Germline CDR1 is SGDLS and CDR2 is YYNGEE. In DNA form, the CDR3 reads TGTGCCAGCAGCGTCACGGGACTCACGAGCTCTGGAAACACCATATATTTT. Amino acid sequence: CASSVTGLTSSGNTIYF. Drawing the rest from reference TRBV9 and TRBJ1-3, the complete variable domain is DSGVTQTPKHLITATGQRVTLRCSPRSGDLSVYWYQQSLDQGLQFLIQYYNGEERAKGNILERFSAQQFPDLHSELNLSSLELGDSALYFCASSVTGLTSSGNTIYFGEGSWLTVV.

Written as DNA, the CDR3 is TGTGCCAGCAGCTTAGCGAGTACAGGTTGGAAACCTGAGCAGTACTTC. Encoded protein: CASSLASTGWKPEQYF. This chain links TRBV7-2 with TRBJ2-7, with D tentatively TRBD1 (5 bases). The CDR3 length is 16 residues. Trimming cost V 0 bases and J 7 bases, with 19 bases left between them. Germline CDR1 SGHTA, CDR2 FQGNSA.

The chain couples TRBV5-6 to TRBJ2-7; D is possibly TRBD2 (6 bases). The CDR3 is made up of 17 amino acids. Looked up from germline, CDR1 is SGHDT and CDR2 is YYEEEE. Between the trimmed V and J ends, which lost 0 bases and 3 bases, there was a span of 19 bases. CDR3 in DNA: TGTGCCAGCAGCTTGGGGGGGGTCGGGGTGACCTACTACGAGCAGTACTTC. Translated, it gives CASSLGGVGVTYYEQYF.

The CDR3 DNA is TGTGCCAGCAGCCGAGCGGGGATCTTTCGGAACGAGCAGTACTTC. It encodes CASSRAGIFRNEQYF. The chain recombines TRBV7-2 with TRBJ2-7; 7 nucleotides line up with TRBD2. This CDR3 contains 15 residues. V was clipped by 5 bases and J by 5 bases; unmatched bases: 12. The V gene's germline CDR1 is SGHTA and CDR2 FQGNSA. Full variable domain (rest looked up from reference TRBV7-2 and TRBJ2-7): GAGVSQSPSNKVTEKGKDVELRCDPISGHTALYWYRQSLGQGLEFLIYFQGNSAPDKSGLPSDRFSAERTGGSVSTLTIQRTQQEDSAVYLCASSRAGIFRNEQYFGPGTRLTVT.

This clone was counted between two and nine times. The rearrangement uses TRBV13 and TRBJ2-3, with D possibly TRBD2 on 5 matching bases. The germline CDR1 and CDR2 sequences are PRHDT and FYEKMQ (reference sequence). This CDR3 has 13 amino acids. The V end was cut by 3 bases, the J end by 6 bases, with 10 bases between. CDR3 nucleotides: TGTGCCAGCAGCTTTTCTAGCCGGGATACGCAGTATTTT. It translates to CASSFSSRDTQYF. The whole variable domain, remainder taken from reference TRBV13 and TRBJ2-3, is AAGVIQSPRHLIKEKRETATLKCYPIPRHDTVYWYQQGPGQDPQFLISFYEKMQSDKGSIPDRFSAQQFSDYHSELNMSSLELGDSALYFCASSFSSRDTQYFGPGTRLTVL.

The chain has TRBV9 and TRBJ1-1, with D maybe TRBD1 (6 bases). This CDR3 region has 15 residues. The V gene lost 0 bases and the J gene lost 1 base, with 10 bases spanning the gap. CDR1 and CDR2 (germline): SGDLS, YYNGEE. The CDR3 DNA reads as TGTGCCAGCAGCGTAGAGGGGGGGGCGAACACTGAAGCTTTCTTT. This translates into CASSVEGGANTEAFF.

The V gene is TRBV19, the J gene TRBJ2-1, with 13 bases aligning to TRBD2. V lost 5 bases and J lost 6; bases outside the gene matches: 4. Germline CDR1 and CDR2: LNHDA and SQIVND (reference sequence). The CDR3 extends over 15 amino acids. This CDR3 reads CASSPLAGGFNEQFF. In DNA form, the CDR3 reads TGTGCCAGTAGTCCACTAGCGGGGGGGTTCAATGAGCAGTTCTTC.

V gene TRBV28 combines with J gene TRBJ1-5, with unresolved D. The CDR3 runs 14 residues. CDR1 is MDHEN, CDR2 SYDVKM, per germline. V lost 3 bases, J lost 2 bases, and 8 bases lay in between. The CDR3, as DNA: TGTGCCAGCAGTTTGGATACAGGCAATCAGCCCCAGCATTTT. Residues: CASSLDTGNQPQHF.

This clone was counted many times. This chain connects TRBV4-2 to TRBJ2-2; a weak D match, TRBD2 (5 bases). This CDR3 has 15 amino acids. Trimming stripped 1 base from V and 4 bases from J, with 10 bases between. Germline CDR1 and CDR2: LGHNA and YNFKEQ. The CDR3: CASSQGEAVTGELFF. The CDR3 region has the DNA TGTGCCAGCAGCCAAGGGGAAGCGGTCACCGGGGAGCTGTTTTTT.

The gene calls are TRBV29-1 and TRBJ1-2; 7 positions match TRBD1. This CDR3 region has 16 residues. The trim removed 0 bases at V and 1 base at J, leaving 8 bases unmatched. Germline V gene lookup returns CDR1 SQVTM and CDR2 ANQGSEA. The CDR3 sequence is CSVEDNSAGGNYGYTF. The CDR3, as DNA: TGCAGCGTTGAAGATAATTCGGCAGGGGGTAACTATGGCTACACCTTC. The variable domain in full, completed from reference TRBV29-1 and TRBJ1-2, reads SAVISQKPSRDICQRGTSLTIQCQVDSQVTMMFWYRQQPGQSLTLIATANQGSEATYESGFVIDKFPISRPNLTFSTLTVSNMSPEDSSIYLCSVEDNSAGGNYGYTFGSGTRLTVV.

The chain couples TRBV29-1 to TRBJ2-5, with D perhaps TRBD2 (5 bases). The J call is doubtful: the DNA matches TRBJ2-7 better. Germline lookup yields CDR1 SQVTM and CDR2 ANQGSEA. The CDR3 spans 11 residues. The CDR3 sequence is CSVGRRDEQYF. In DNA form, the CDR3 reads TGCAGCGTTGGTCGGCGGGACGAGCAGTACTTC.

The chain joins TRBV27 to TRBJ2-5, with 7 bases fitting TRBD1. The DNA end is a closer match to TRBJ2-7, so the J assignment may be wrong. The CDR3 is 13 residues long. Germline assignment: CDR1 MNHEY and CDR2 SMNVEV (reference sequence). The CDR3 DNA reads as TGTGCCAGCAGTTCCGGGACAGAGTACGAGCAGTACTTC. This sequence encodes CASSSGTEYEQYF.

This clone was recorded a few times. Here the CDR3 DNA reads TGTGCCAGCAGCCTAGCGGGGGCCTACGAGCAGTACTTC. Protein: CASSLAGAYEQYF. The rearrangement uses TRBV11-3 and TRBJ2-7; TRBD2 matches 10 bases. V was pared by 5 bases and J by 2 bases, with 0 bases of the junction left unmatched. Germline-derived CDR1 and CDR2 are SGHNT and YENEEA. The CDR3 runs to 13 residues. The whole variable domain, filled in from reference TRBV11-3 and TRBJ2-7, reads EAGVVQSPRYKIIEKKQPVAFWCNPISGHNTLYWYLQNLGQGPELLIRYENEEAVDDSQLPKDRFSAERLKGVDSTLKIQPAELGDSAVYLCASSLAGAYEQYFGPGTRLTVT.

The chain carries TRBV4-3 and TRBJ1-5; D uncertain. Trimming took 0 bases from V and 4 from J, leaving 13 bases between them. From germline, CDR1 is LGHNA and CDR2 YSLEER. The CDR3 length is 16 residues. In DNA, the CDR3 is TGCGCCAGCAGCCAAGATTTTGGGCAGGAAAATCAGCCCCAGCATTTT. It translates to CASSQDFGQENQPQHF.

The rearrangement links TRBV6-1 to TRBJ2-7; TRBD2 agrees at 11 bases. Trimming took 5 bases from V and 6 from J; bases not matched to a gene: 6. The CDR3 has 14 residues. Germline lookup yields CDR1 MNHNS and CDR2 SASEGT. The CDR3 coding sequence is TGTGCCAGCAGTCCACTAGCGGGGGAAATCGAGCAGTACTTC. Encoded protein: CASSPLAGEIEQYF.

The J gene is TRBJ2-5, the V gene TRBV7-3; D may be TRBD1 (5 bases). Germline CDR1 and CDR2: SGHTA and FQGTGA. The CDR3 sequence is 15 residues long. The V gene lost 2 bases and the J gene lost 5 bases, with 15 bases spanning the gap. CDR3 bases: TGTGCCAGCAGCTTATCTTCAGGGCCCCGGGAGACCCAGTACTTC. Amino acid sequence: CASSLSSGPRETQYF.

This clone turned up a few times. The chain employs TRBV4-2 and TRBJ1-2; no clear D gene. Between the trimmed V and J ends, which lost 0 bases and 2 bases, there was a span of 13 bases. CDR1 and CDR2 from the germline V gene are LGHNA and YNFKEQ. The CDR3 loop spans 16 amino acids. The CDR3 nucleotides are TGTGCCAGCAGCCAAGAGAGTGGGAGAACCAACTATGGCTACACCTTC. It codes for CASSQESGRTNYGYTF.